The 27 T cell receptor beta chains below all came from one sample that was sequenced in a study of CD8 T cells in ankylosing spondylitis. The study, taken as a whole, reports: Within ankylosing spondylitis blood, a TCR beta motif made up of eight or nine highly homologous variants appeared to be characteristic.

TCRdb analysed the 5' RACE reads with MiXCR anew, one entry per CDR3 protein. The sample has over 400,000 distinct CDR3 sequences, 26% seen once. Their antigens remain unidentified. Sample: blood, either unsorted or a sorted T cell fraction (not recorded which). These TCRs come from a male donor with ankylosing spondylitis.

This clonotype was recorded a few times. The rearrangement uses TRBV15 and TRBJ2-7; D gene unclear. Germline CDR1 and CDR2: LNHNV and YYDKDF (reference sequence). Trimming pared 0 bases from V and 3 bases from J, leaving 12 bases between. The CDR3 length is 15 residues. CDR3 sequence (DNA): TGTGCCACCAGCAGAGATCTCCAGGACCGCTACGAGCAGTACTTC. It yields the protein CATSRDLQDRYEQYF.

This sequence joins TRBV7-9 and TRBJ1-1; the D is unclear. The CDR3 length is 13 residues. Per the germline V gene, CDR1 is SEHNR and CDR2 is FQNEAQ (reference sequence). Trimming shortened V by 1 base and J by 7 bases, and 10 bases separated the two germline ends. CDR3 nucleotide sequence: TGTGCCAGCAGCTTAGTTTCTGGGAATGAAGCTTTCTTT. As protein: CASSLVSGNEAFF.

This clonotype was counted a few times. V usage is TRBV20-1 and J usage is TRBJ2-1; D remains ambiguous. Trimming pared 2 bases from V and 0 bases from J, leaving 11 bases between. The CDR3 extends over 15 amino acids. Germline values: CDR1 DFQATT, CDR2 SNEGSKA (reference sequence). The CDR3 coding sequence is TGCAGTGCTAGAAGACCCTCGAGCTCCTACAATGAGCAGTTCTTC. Its protein is CSARRPSSSYNEQFF.

The genes are TRBV7-6 and TRBJ1-1, with D maybe TRBD1 (6 bases). Germline V lookup: CDR1 SGHVS, CDR2 FNYEAQ. The CDR3 runs to 14 residues. V was shortened by 5 bases and J by 7 bases, with 17 bases between the two germline ends. CDR3 DNA sequence: TGTGCCAGCAGCCCCAGGGCTGGGGGGCTTGAAGCTTTCTTT. This encodes CASSPRAGGLEAFF.

The chain uses TRBV20-1 and TRBJ1-1, with a weak D call TRBD1 (6 bases). Trimming removed 5 bases at V and 4 bases at J, with 17 bases between. Germline V gene lookup returns CDR1 DFQATT and CDR2 SNEGSKA (reference sequence). The CDR3 is made up of 14 amino acids. CDR3 sequence reads: CSALRGGVPTEAFF. The CDR3 DNA is TGCAGTGCTCTTAGGGGGGGCGTACCCACTGAAGCTTTCTTT.

This chain uses TRBV3-1 with TRBJ1-1; no reliable D call. Trimming removed 1 base from V and 5 bases from J, with 8 bases in between. The germline CDR1 and CDR2 sequences are LGHDT and YNNKEL (reference sequence). The CDR3 sequence is 13 residues long. The CDR3 spells CASSQVRETEAFF. As DNA, the CDR3 is TGTGCCAGCAGCCAAGTCCGAGAAACTGAAGCTTTCTTT.

A few counts support this clonotype. The J gene is TRBJ1-1, the V gene TRBV7-2; D remains unclear. CDR1 is SGHTA and CDR2 is FQGNSA in the germline V gene. The V gene lost 7 bases and the J gene lost 0 bases, with 9 bases spanning the gap. This CDR3 has 13 residues. In nucleotides, the CDR3 is TGTGCCAGCACCGTGTCAGTGAACACTGAAGCTTTCTTT. Its translation is CASTVSVNTEAFF.

The rearrangement uses TRBV20-1 and TRBJ1-1; 8 nucleotides match TRBD1. J gave up 4 bases and V 5 bases, and 6 bases lay outside the gene matches. CDR1 and CDR2 (germline): DFQATT, SNEGSKA (reference sequence). The CDR3 runs to 13 residues. The CDR3 loop reads CSAYRGIGTEAFF. CDR3 coding DNA: TGCAGTGCTTACAGGGGGATTGGCACTGAAGCTTTCTTT.

The chain has TRBV24-1 and TRBJ2-5, with 8 bases matching TRBD2. The CDR3 runs to 15 residues. V shed 5 bases, J shed 1 base, and the junction held 5 bases outside the gene matches. Per the germline V gene, CDR1 is KGHDR and CDR2 is SFDVKD. The CDR3: CATSGPSGPQETQYF. DNA for the CDR3: TGTGCCACCAGTGGGCCTAGCGGGCCCCAAGAGACCCAGTACTTC.

This clonotype was picked up a small number of times. V gene TRBV20-1 combines with J gene TRBJ2-5; no reliable D call. Deletions cut 0 bases from V and 4 bases from J, with 9 bases between. There are 13 residues in the CDR3. The germline V gene encodes CDR1 DFQATT and CDR2 SNEGSKA (reference sequence). The CDR3 loop reads CSARDSFRETQYF. CDR3 coding DNA: TGCAGTGCTAGAGATAGCTTCCGAGAGACCCAGTACTTC.

This clonotype was counted a few times. The rearrangement uses TRBV20-1 and TRBJ2-1, with 7 nucleotides matching TRBD2. CDR1 DFQATT and CDR2 SNEGSKA come from the germline V gene (reference sequence). Trimming removed 5 bases from V and 8 bases from J; junction bases left unmatched: 15. The CDR3 loop spans 15 amino acids. The CDR3 protein is CSALAAPGWSHEQFF. In nucleotides, the CDR3 is TGCAGTGCTCTAGCGGCCCCGGGTTGGTCCCATGAGCAGTTCTTC.

This clonotype occurred a few times. V is TRBV7-9 and J is TRBJ2-7; 10 nucleotides line up with TRBD1. The CDR3 extends over 14 amino acids. Losses at the gene ends were 8 bases for V and 7 bases for J; bases not matched to a gene: 11. Germline V gene sequence: CDR1 SEHNR, CDR2 FQNEAQ (reference sequence). The CDR3 DNA follows: TGTGCCAGCGACAGGGGGCAGAGGTCGTGGGAGCAGTACTTC. This gives the protein CASDRGQRSWEQYF.

The chain couples TRBV7-7 to TRBJ2-1; TRBD2 is a possible D gene (5 bases). CDR1 and CDR2 from the germline V gene are SSHAT and FNYEAQ (reference sequence). V lost 5 bases and J 9 bases, leaving 14 bases between the germline ends. This CDR3 has 13 residues. DNA of the CDR3: TGTGCCAGCAGCCCTAGCCGTTTTGGTGAGCAGTTCTTC. Its protein is CASSPSRFGEQFF.

In its sample, this clonotype was seen many times. V usage is TRBV20-1 and J usage is TRBJ1-5; maybe TRBD1 (5 bases). The CDR3 runs 12 residues. The germline CDR1 and CDR2 sequences are DFQATT and SNEGSKA (reference sequence). V lost 3 bases and J lost 2, with 5 bases in between. The CDR3 DNA follows: TGCAGTGCTAGCAGGGGCAATCAGCCCCAGCATTTT. This encodes CSASRGNQPQHF.

The chain has TRBV12-3 or TRBV12-4 and TRBJ1-6; no clear D gene. The CDR3 has 18 amino acids. Deletions cut 7 bases from V and 10 bases from J, with 29 bases between. In nucleotides, the CDR3 is TGTGCCAGCACTCTCTCCACCTCCCCTCAGACGATTCGATCACCCCTCCACTTT. It encodes CASTLSTSPQTIRSPLHF.

This clonotype came up a few times. Written as DNA, the CDR3 is TGTGCCAGCACCCAAGCGGGGGGTTACAATGAGCAGTTCTTC. Translated: CASTQAGGYNEQFF. The chain uses TRBV5-6 and TRBJ2-1; 9 nucleotides match TRBD2. CDR1 SGHDT and CDR2 YYEEEE come from the germline V gene. Trimming at V came to 6 bases and at J to 4 bases, leaving 5 bases not matched to a gene. This CDR3 comprises 14 residues.

The table lists this clonotype with a few counts. The CDR3, as DNA: TGTGCCAGCACCCCGGGGACTGGCAACTACAATGAGCAGTTCTTC. Protein sequence: CASTPGTGNYNEQFF. The genes are TRBV11-2 and TRBJ2-1, with a weak D call TRBD2 (6 bases). From germline, CDR1 is SGHAT and CDR2 FQNNGV. Deletions cut 7 bases from V and 3 bases from J, with 16 bases between. The CDR3 runs to 15 residues.

The chain joins TRBV20-1 to TRBJ2-7; D is undetermined. With 1 base removed from V and 6 bases from J, the gap between germline ends came to 10 bases. The CDR3 runs 12 residues. The germline CDR1 and CDR2 sequences are DFQATT and SNEGSKA (reference sequence). The CDR3 region is CSARVMTGEQYF. CDR3 coding DNA: TGCAGTGCTAGAGTCATGACGGGCGAGCAGTACTTC.

This chain uses TRBV6-1 with TRBJ1-4; 7 bases are shared with TRBD1. The V gene end was trimmed by 7 bases and the J gene end by 6 bases; junction bases not matched to a gene: 5. Germline assignment: CDR1 MNHNS and CDR2 SASEGT. This CDR3 has 13 residues. The CDR3 loop is CASTRDSHEKLFF. In DNA, the CDR3 is TGTGCCAGCACCCGGGACAGCCATGAAAAACTGTTTTTT.

This clonotype has more than one count but fewer than ten. V and J are TRBV7-2 and TRBJ2-3, with 11 bases fitting TRBD1. V lost 3 bases and J lost 4; bases outside the gene matches: 3. The CDR3 length is 15 residues. The germline CDR1 and CDR2 sequences are SGHTA and FQGNSA. The CDR3: CASSLRDRGADTQYF. The CDR3 coding sequence is TGTGCCAGCAGCTTGAGGGACAGGGGGGCAGATACGCAGTATTTT.

The chain is built from TRBV20-1 and TRBJ2-1, with 13 bases fitting TRBD2. Germline V lookup: CDR1 DFQATT, CDR2 SNEGSKA (reference sequence). The V segment lost 0 bases and the J segment 3 bases; nucleotides outside the gene matches: 8. The CDR3 covers 18 residues. CDR3 region: CSARDLGTSGIGYNEQFF. In DNA, the CDR3 is TGCAGTGCTAGAGATCTGGGGACTAGCGGGATTGGCTACAATGAGCAGTTCTTC.

The chain combines TRBV7-9 with TRBJ2-7; D uncertain. This CDR3 region has 14 residues. Germline V gene sequence: CDR1 SEHNR, CDR2 FQNEAQ (reference sequence). V shed 5 bases and J shed 0 bases, with 11 bases lying between them. The CDR3 DNA reads as TGTGCCAGCAGCCTATTGCTTAGCTCCTACGAGCAGTACTTC. Amino acids: CASSLLLSSYEQYF.

This clonotype came up a few times. The gene calls are TRBV5-6 and TRBJ2-5, with 9 positions matching TRBD1. The CDR3 is made up of 14 amino acids. V gave up 2 bases and J gave up 5 bases; unmatched junction bases: 4. CDR1 and CDR2 from the germline V gene are SGHDT and YYEEEE. CDR3: CASSLQGAVETQYF. CDR3 sequence (DNA): TGTGCCAGCAGCTTACAGGGGGCCGTGGAGACCCAGTACTTC.

This chain links TRBV7-2 with TRBJ2-7; D tentatively fits TRBD1 or TRBD2 (5 bases each). Trimming stripped 3 bases from V and 2 bases from J, with 11 bases between. Germline V lookup: CDR1 SGHTA, CDR2 FQGNSA. This CDR3 is built from 14 residues. The CDR3 nucleotides are TGTGCCAGCAGCTTTCCGGGACCTCCCTACGAGCAGTACTTC. This translates into CASSFPGPPYEQYF.

Only a few counts were recorded for this clonotype. V gene TRBV24-1 combines with J gene TRBJ1-1, with D tentatively TRBD1 (6 bases). Germline V gene data show CDR1 as KGHDR and CDR2 as SFDVKD. This CDR3 is built from 17 residues. Trimming pared 4 bases from V and 6 bases from J, leaving 23 bases between. The CDR3 is CATSDATKQGGVAEAFF. In DNA, the CDR3 is TGTGCCACCAGTGACGCTACCAAACAGGGTGGTGTGGCTGAAGCTTTCTTT.

This chain connects TRBV20-1 to TRBJ1-6, with 7 bases fitting TRBD1. The V gene end was trimmed by 6 bases and the J gene end by 10 bases; junction bases not matched to a gene: 21. Germline V gene sequence: CDR1 DFQATT, CDR2 SNEGSKA (reference sequence). The length of the CDR3 is 17 residues. CDR3 nucleotides: TGCAGTGCCGTAGCCGGGACAGCGTGGGGTCTAGGCTCACCCCTCCACTTT. As protein: CSAVAGTAWGLGSPLHF.

This clonotype was counted between two and nine times. The genes are TRBV20-1 and TRBJ1-5; D gene ambiguous. This CDR3 has 12 residues. The ends were cut back, 3 bases at V and 1 base at J, with 4 bases in the middle. CDR1 and CDR2 from the germline V gene are DFQATT and SNEGSKA (reference sequence). The CDR3 DNA follows: TGCAGTGCTAGCAAAAGCAATCAGCCCCAGCATTTT. Amino acid sequence: CSASKSNQPQHF.